This is a list of T cell receptor beta chains from one sample in a study of blood T cell repertoires in COVID-19. Data came from immunoSEQ multiplex PCR; TCRdb stores just in-frame clones and leaves some out. This table has roughly 250,000 clones, roughly 90% appearing once. Sequencing input: PBMCs or T cells enriched from blood (not recorded which). These receptors were taken from a woman aged 45-65 years who had recovered from COVID-19. CDR3s include the opening cysteine and the closing phenylalanine or tryptophan. The D gene is left open where the match is weak. Rows give clone size only sometimes, using once, few, many, or a class for an expanded clone.

>TRBD2|TRBV2|TRBJ2-3|-
TGTGCCAGCAGTTCCCGGGCTAGCGGGAGCACAGATACGCAGTATTTT
CASSSRASGSTDTQYF
>-|TRBV28|TRBJ1-1|once
TGTGCCAGCAGCGGGATGTTCACTGAAGCTTTCTTT
CASSGMFTEAFF
>TRBD2|TRBV6-5|TRBJ2-1|-
TGTGCCAGCAGTTTCCTAGCGGCTGAGCAGTTCTTC
CASSFLAAEQFF
>-|TRBV12-3/TRBV12-4|TRBJ2-7|-
TGTGCCAGCAGTTTCGGCGGGACCTACGAGCAGTACTTC
CASSFGGTYEQYF
>TRBD2|TRBV6-2/TRBV6-3|TRBJ2-7|-
TGTGCCAGCAGTTACTCAGGCGGGGGGCGCGAGCAGTACTTC
CASSYSGGGREQYF
>TRBD2|TRBV15|TRBJ2-5|-
TGTGCCACCAGCAGAGGGGGGGGAGAGACCCAGTACTTC
CATSRGGGETQYF
>TRBD1|TRBV19|TRBJ1-1|-
TGTGCCAGTAGTATTACTAGGGGGCAAGGTGAAGCTTTCTTT
CASSITRGQGEAFF
>-|TRBV1|TRBJ2-5|-
TGCACCAGCAGCCAATCGCTAGCGGGACACCTCCAAGAGACCCAGTACTTC
CTSSQSLAGHLQETQYF
>-|TRBV19|TRBJ1-4|-
TGTGCCAGTAGTAGTATGTCAGGTGCAACTAATGAAAAACTGTTTTTT
CASSSMSGATNEKLFF
>TRBD1|TRBV6-2/TRBV6-3|TRBJ1-2|once
TGTGCCAGCAGTAACACGATACAGGGGATCTATGGCTACACCTTC
CASSNTIQGIYGYTF
>TRBD2|TRBV6-5|TRBJ2-7|-
TGTGCCAGCACAGCCGGGACTAGCGGGATCAACGAGCAGTACTTC
CASTAGTSGINEQYF
>-|TRBV20-1|TRBJ2-7|-
TGCAGTGCTAGACCCAACGAGCAGTACTTC
CSARPNEQYF
>-|TRBV10-2|TRBJ1-6|-
TGCGCCAGCAGTGAACTCGATTATTCACCCCTCCACTTT
CASSELDYSPLHF
>TRBD2|TRBV29-1|TRBJ2-1|-
TGCAGCGTTGAACCTAGCGGGAGCTACAATGAGCAGTTCTTC
CSVEPSGSYNEQFF
>-|TRBV14|TRBJ2-1|-
TGTGCCAGCAGCCGATTGATCGGCTACAATGAGCAGTTCTTC
CASSRLIGYNEQFF
>TRBD1|TRBV6-5|TRBJ1-1|-
TGTGCCAGCAGTTACCGGGGACAGCAATTGAACACTGAAGCTTTCTTT
CASSYRGQQLNTEAFF
>TRBD2|TRBV30|TRBJ2-1|-
TGTGCCGCACTGGGGGGGTCCTCCTACAATGAGCAGTTCTTC
CAALGGSSYNEQFF
>-|TRBV29-1|TRBJ1-1|-
TGCAGCGTTGAGGGGGCCGCTCGGACTGAAGCTTTCTTT
CSVEGAARTEAFF
>-|TRBV28|TRBJ1-1|-
TGTGCCACCCAAAGCAGGTCTGAAGCTTTCTTT
CATQSRSEAFF
>TRBD1|TRBV3-1/TRBV3-2|TRBJ2-7|-
TGTGCCAGCAGCCGCTTCTCGACAGGGGAATCCTACGAGCAGTACTTC
CASSRFSTGESYEQYF
>TRBD1|TRBV5-1|TRBJ2-3|once
TGCGCCAGCCGATCGATGCCGGGACAGGGGCCCCCAGATACGCAGTATTTT
CASRSMPGQGPPDTQYF
>TRBD1|TRBV28|TRBJ2-1|-
TGTGCCAGCAGTTTAGGGGACAGCTACAATGAGCAGTTCTTC
CASSLGDSYNEQFF
>TRBD1|TRBV30|TRBJ2-1|-
TGTGCCTGCGACCGGGGACAGAGGTACAATGAGCAGTTCTTC
CACDRGQRYNEQFF
>-|TRBV4-1|TRBJ1-1|-
TGCGCCAGCAGCCAAACCGGGACAACGAACACTGAAGCTTTCTTT
CASSQTGTTNTEAFF